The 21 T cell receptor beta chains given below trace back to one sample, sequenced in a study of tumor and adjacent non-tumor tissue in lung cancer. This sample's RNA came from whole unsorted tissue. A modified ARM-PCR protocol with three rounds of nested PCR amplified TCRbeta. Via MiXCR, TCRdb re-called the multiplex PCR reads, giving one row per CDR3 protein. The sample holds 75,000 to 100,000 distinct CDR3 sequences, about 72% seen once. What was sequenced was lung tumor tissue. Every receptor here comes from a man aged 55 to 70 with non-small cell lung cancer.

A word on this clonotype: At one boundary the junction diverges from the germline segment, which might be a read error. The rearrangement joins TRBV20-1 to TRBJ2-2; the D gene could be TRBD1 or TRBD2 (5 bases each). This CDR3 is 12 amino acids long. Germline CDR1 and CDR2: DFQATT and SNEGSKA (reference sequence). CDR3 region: CSATKDTGEPLF. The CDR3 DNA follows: TGCAGTGCTACCAAGGACACCGGGGAGCCGTTATTT.

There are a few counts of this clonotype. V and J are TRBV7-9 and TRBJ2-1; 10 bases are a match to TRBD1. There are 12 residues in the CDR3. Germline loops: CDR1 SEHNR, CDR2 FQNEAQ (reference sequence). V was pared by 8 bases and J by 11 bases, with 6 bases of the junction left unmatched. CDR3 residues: CASGQDRGKQFF. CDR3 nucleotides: TGTGCCAGCGGCCAGGACAGGGGGAAGCAGTTCTTC.

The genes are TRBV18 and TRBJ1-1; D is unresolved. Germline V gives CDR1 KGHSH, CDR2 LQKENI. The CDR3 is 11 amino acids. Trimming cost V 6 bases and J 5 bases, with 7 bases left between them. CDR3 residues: CASSSSTEAFF. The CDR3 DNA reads TGTGCCAGCTCCTCCAGTACTGAAGCTTTCTTT.

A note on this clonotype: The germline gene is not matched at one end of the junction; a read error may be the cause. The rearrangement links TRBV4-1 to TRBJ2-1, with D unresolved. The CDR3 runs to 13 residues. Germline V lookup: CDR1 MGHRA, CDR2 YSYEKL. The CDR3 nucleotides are TGCGTCAGCAGCCAAGGCCCCTACAATGAGCATTTCTTC. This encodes CVSSQGPYNEHFF.

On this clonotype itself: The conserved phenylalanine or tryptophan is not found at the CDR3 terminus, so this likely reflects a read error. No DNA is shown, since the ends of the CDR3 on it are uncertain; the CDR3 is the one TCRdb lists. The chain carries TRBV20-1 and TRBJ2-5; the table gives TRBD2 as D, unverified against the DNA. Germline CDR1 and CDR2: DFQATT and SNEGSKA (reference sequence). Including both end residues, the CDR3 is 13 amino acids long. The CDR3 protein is CSARLTSGSPQNL.

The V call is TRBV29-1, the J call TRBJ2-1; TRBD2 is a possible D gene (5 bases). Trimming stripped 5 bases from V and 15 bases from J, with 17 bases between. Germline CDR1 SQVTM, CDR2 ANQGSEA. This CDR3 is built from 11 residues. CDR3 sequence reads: CSVLFGGRTFF. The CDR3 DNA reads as TGCAGCGTTTTATTTGGTGGGAGAACGTTCTTC.

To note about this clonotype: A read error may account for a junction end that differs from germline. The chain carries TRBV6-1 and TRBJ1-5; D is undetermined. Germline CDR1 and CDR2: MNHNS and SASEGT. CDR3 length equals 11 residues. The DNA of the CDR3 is TGTGCTAGCAGAACCAATCAGCCCAAGCATTTT. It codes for CASRTNQPKHF.

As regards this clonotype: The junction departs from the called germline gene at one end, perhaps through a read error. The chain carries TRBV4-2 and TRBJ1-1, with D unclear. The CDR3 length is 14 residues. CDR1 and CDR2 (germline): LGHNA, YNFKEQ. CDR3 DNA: TGTGCCAGCAGCCAAGCTACACAGAACACTGAAACTTCCTTT. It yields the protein CASSQATQNTETSF.

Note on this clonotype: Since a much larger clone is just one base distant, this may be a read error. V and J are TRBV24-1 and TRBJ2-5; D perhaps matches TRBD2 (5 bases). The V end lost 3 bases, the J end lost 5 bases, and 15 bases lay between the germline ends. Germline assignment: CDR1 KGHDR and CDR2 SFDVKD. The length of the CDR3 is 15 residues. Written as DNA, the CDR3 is TGTGCCACCAGTGATGAAAGCGTGGGAGAGGAGACCCAGTACTTC. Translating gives CATSDESVGEETQYF.

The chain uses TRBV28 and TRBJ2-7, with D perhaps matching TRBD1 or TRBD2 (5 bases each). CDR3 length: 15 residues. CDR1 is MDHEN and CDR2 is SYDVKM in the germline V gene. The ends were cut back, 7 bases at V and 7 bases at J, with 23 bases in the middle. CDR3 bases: TGTGCCAGCACCGAATGGGACGGGACGTCGAGGGAGCAGTACTTC. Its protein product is CASTEWDGTSREQYF.

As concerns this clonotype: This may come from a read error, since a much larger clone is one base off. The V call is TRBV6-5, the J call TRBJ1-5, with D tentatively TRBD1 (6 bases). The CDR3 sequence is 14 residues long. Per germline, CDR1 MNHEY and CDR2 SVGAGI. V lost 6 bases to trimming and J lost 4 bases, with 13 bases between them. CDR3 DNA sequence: TGTGCCAGCAGACCTACAGGGTGGAATCAGCCCCAGCATTTT. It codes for CASRPTGWNQPQHF.

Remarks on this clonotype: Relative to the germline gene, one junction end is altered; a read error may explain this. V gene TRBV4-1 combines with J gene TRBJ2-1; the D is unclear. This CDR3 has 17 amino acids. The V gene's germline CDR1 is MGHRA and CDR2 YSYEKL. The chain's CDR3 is CASSQDVAPSSYNEQSF. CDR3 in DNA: TGCGCCAGCAGCCAAGATGTGGCACCCAGCTCCTACAATGAGCAGTCCTTC.

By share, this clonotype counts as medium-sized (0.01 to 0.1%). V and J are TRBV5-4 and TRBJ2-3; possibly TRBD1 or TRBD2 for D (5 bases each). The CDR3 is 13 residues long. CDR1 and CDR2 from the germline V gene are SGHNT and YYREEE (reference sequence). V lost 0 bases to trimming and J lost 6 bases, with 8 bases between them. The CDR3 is CASSLVEGDTQYF. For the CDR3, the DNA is TGTGCCAGCAGCTTGGTCGAGGGGGATACGCAGTATTTT.

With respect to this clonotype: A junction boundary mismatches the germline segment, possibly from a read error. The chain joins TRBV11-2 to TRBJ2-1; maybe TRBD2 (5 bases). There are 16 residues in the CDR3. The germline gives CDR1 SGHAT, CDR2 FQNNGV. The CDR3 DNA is TGTGCCGGCAGCCCCCCCCGGAGGAGCTCATACAATGAGCGGTTCTTC. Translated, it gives CAGSPPRRSSYNERFF.

CDR3 DNA: TGTGCCAGCATTTTAGTCGGCGGTCGGGGGAGCTACGAGCAGTACTTC. Translating it yields CASILVGGRGSYEQYF. J is TRBJ2-7 and V is TRBV11-2; D is possibly TRBD2 (6 bases). Per the germline V gene, CDR1 is SGHAT and CDR2 is FQNNGV. There are 16 residues in the CDR3. V dropped 7 bases and J dropped 3 bases, with 22 bases sitting between them.

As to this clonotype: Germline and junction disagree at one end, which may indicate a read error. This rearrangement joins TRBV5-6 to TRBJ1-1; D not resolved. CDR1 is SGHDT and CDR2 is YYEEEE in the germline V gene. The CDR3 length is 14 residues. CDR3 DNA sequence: TGTGCCAGCAGCTTGTTCATGATGAGTACTGAAGCTTACTTT. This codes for CASSLFMMSTEAYF.

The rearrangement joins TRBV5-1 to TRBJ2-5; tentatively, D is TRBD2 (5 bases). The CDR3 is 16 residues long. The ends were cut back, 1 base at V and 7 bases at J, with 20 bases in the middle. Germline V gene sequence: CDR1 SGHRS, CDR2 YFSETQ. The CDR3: CASSLNGHPTGGTQYF. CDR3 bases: TGCGCCAGCAGCTTGAATGGGCACCCAACCGGAGGGACCCAGTACTTC.

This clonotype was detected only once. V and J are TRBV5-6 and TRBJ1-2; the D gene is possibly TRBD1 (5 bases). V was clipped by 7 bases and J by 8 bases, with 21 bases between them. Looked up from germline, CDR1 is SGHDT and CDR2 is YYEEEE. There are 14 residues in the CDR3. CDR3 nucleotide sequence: TGTGCCAGCCGCACCGAGGGGCAGAACCACGGCTACACCTTC. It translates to CASRTEGQNHGYTF.

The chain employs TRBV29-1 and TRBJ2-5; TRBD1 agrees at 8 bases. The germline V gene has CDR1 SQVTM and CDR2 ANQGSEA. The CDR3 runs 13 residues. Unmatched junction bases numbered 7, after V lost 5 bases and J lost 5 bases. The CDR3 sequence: CSVPGQDTETQYF. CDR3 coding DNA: TGCAGCGTTCCGGGACAGGACACCGAGACCCAGTACTTC.

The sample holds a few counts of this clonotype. CDR3 protein: CASSYQGSSSTDTQYF. Here the CDR3 DNA reads TGTGCCAGCAGCTACCAAGGTAGTTCTAGCACAGATACGCAGTATTTT. The rearrangement uses TRBV6-5 and TRBJ2-3; no definite D call. The CDR3 is 16 amino acids. Trimming took 6 bases from V and 0 from J, leaving 16 bases between them. Germline V gene lookup returns CDR1 MNHEY and CDR2 SVGAGI.

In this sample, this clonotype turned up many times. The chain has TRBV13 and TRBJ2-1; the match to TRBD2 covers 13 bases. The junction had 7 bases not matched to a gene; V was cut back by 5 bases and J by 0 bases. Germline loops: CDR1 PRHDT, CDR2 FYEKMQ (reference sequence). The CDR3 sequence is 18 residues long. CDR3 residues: CASSEGLAGTFSYNEQFF. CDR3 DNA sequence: TGTGCCAGCAGCGAGGGACTAGCGGGGACGTTCTCCTACAATGAGCAGTTCTTC.